The clone carrying this T cell receptor (beta chain) came up many times. Molecular barcoded adaptors covering alpha/delta and beta/gamma chains were used on 400 ng RNA. TCRdb fed the reads into MiXCR, producing one record per CDR3 protein. The sample holds some 43,000 distinct CDR3 sequences, around an eighth seen once. These data originate in a study of read filtering for tumor transcriptome and immune sequencing. Study summary: Mean patient age was approximately 66 years, range about 47 to 90; 16 to 20 male, 14 to 15 female. After DNase treatment, RNA was made into whole-transcriptome libraries.

Every patient had bone marrow sampled while the disease was active. Sequencing used a population of CD138-negative cells sorted from bone marrow. This TCR derives from a donor aged 40 or over with multiple myeloma.

The CDR3 sequence is CASSLRLGGRQETQYF. As DNA, the CDR3 is TGTGCCAGCAGTTTAAGGCTAGGAGGCCGACAAGAGACCCAGTACTTC. The genes are TRBV28 and TRBJ2-5, with TRBD2 as a possible D gene (5 bases). From germline, CDR1 is MDHEN and CDR2 SYDVKM. The ends were cut back, 2 bases at V and 2 bases at J, with 15 bases in the middle. This CDR3 contains 16 residues.